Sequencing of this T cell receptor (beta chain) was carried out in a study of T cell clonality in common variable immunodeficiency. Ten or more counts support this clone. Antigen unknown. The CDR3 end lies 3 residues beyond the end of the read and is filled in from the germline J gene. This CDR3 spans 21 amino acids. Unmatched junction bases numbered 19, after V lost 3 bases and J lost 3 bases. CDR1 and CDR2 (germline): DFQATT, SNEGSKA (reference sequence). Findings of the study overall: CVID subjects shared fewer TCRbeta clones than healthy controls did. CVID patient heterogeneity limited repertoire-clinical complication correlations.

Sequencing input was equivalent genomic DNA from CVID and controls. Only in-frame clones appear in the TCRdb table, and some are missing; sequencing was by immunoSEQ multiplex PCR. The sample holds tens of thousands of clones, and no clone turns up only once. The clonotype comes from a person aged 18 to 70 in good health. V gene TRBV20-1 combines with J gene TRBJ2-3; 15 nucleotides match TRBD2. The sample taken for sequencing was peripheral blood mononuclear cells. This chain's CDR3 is CSARARVTGTSGGRSTDTQYF. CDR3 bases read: TGCAGTGCTAGGGCTCGAGTTACCGGGACTAGCGGGGGGCGTAGTACAGATACG.